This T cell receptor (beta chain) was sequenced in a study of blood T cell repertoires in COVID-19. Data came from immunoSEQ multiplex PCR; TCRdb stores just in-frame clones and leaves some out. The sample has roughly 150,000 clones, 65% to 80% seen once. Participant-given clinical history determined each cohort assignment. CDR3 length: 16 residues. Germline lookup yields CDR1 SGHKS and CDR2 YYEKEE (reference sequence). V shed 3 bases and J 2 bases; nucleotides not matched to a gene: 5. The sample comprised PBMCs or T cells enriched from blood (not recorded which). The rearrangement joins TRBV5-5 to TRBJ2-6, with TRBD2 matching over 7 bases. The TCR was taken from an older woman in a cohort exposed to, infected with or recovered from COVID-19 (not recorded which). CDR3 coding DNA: TGTGCCAGCAGCTCGGCTCGGGGGGCTGGGGCCAACGTCCTGACTTTC. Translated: CASSSARGAGANVLTF.